These T cell receptor beta chains were read from a single sample in a study of cytomegalovirus exposure and HLA in healthy donors. TCRdb's table, derived via immunoSEQ multiplex PCR, lists solely in-frame clones and lacks some. The sample contains about 360,000 clones, approximately 90% of which appear only once. The sample comprised PBMCs. The receptors shown here come from a woman between 18 and 29 years old in good health and CMV-seronegative. CDR3s include the opening cysteine and the closing phenylalanine or tryptophan. D genes are given only for firm matches. A clone size is listed for some rows: how often the clone was seen (once, few, many), or a class if it is expanded.

V,J,size,D,DNA,CDR3
TRBV6-5,TRBJ1-5,NA,NA,TGTGCCAGCAGGCGAGGAGGGGATAGCAATCAGCCCCAGCATTTT,CASRRGGDSNQPQHF
TRBV2,TRBJ2-5,NA,NA,TGTGCCAGCAGTGAAGAGGGACTCAACCAAGAGACCCAGTACTTC,CASSEEGLNQETQYF
TRBV5-8,TRBJ2-1,NA,NA,TGTGCCAGCAGCGAGTCCATTGGGCCGATGATGAGATTGAATGAGCAGTTCTTC,CASSESIGPMMRLNEQFF
TRBV27,TRBJ1-1,few,NA,TGTGCCAGCAGACTACAGGGCATGAACACTGAAGCTTTCTTT,CASRLQGMNTEAFF
TRBV4-1,TRBJ2-7,NA,NA,TGCGCCAGCAGCCCTCTTCTTGCCGGCGGAACCCTCACCTACGAGCAGTACTTC,CASSPLLAGGTLTYEQYF
TRBV4-1,TRBJ2-1,NA,TRBD2,TGCGCCAGCAGCCATGGCCCTAGCGGGAGACAGAATGAGCAGTTCTTC,CASSHGPSGRQNEQFF
TRBV6-5,TRBJ2-3,NA,TRBD1,TGTGCCAGCAGAGGACAGGTGGCCTCGGATACGCAGTATTTT,CASRGQVASDTQYF
TRBV9,TRBJ2-7,NA,NA,TGTGCCAGCAGTCCTAGGGGTCTTGATTCCTACGAGCAGTACTTC,CASSPRGLDSYEQYF
TRBV30,TRBJ1-3,NA,NA,TGTGCCTGGAGTGTACTTGGACATTCAATCAACTCTGGAAACACCATATATTTT,CAWSVLGHSINSGNTIYF
TRBV10-1,TRBJ2-3,NA,NA,TGCGCCAGCAATGGCTACGGGGAGGTGGCAGATACGCAGTATTTT,CASNGYGEVADTQYF
TRBV27,TRBJ2-1,NA,TRBD2,TGTGCCAGCAGTTTCAGCGGGAGCTCCTACAATGAGCAGTTCTTC,CASSFSGSSYNEQFF
TRBV20-1,TRBJ2-7,NA,NA,TGCAGTGCTAGTATCTCCCGGGAGCAGTACTTC,CSASISREQYF
TRBV11-2,TRBJ2-1,NA,NA,TGTGCCAGCAGGTCCCCGGCTAGGGAGAGCAATGAGCAGTTCTTC,CASRSPARESNEQFF
TRBV5-4,TRBJ1-4,NA,NA,TGTGCCAGCAGCTTGGACAGGGAAGGTGAAAAACTGTTTTTT,CASSLDREGEKLFF
TRBV4-1,TRBJ2-7,few,NA,TGCGCCAGCAGCCATACCACGGACACCGCCTACGAGCAGTACTTC,CASSHTTDTAYEQYF
TRBV7-9,TRBJ1-1,few,NA,TGTGCCAGCACCGAAGAACAGGGAACTGAAGCTTTCTTT,CASTEEQGTEAFF